A single sample is the source of the 5 T cell receptor beta chains below, sequenced in a study of T cell repertoires in cytomegalovirus infection. TCRdb analysed the reads with MiXCR anew, one entry per CDR3 protein. The top ten clones hold less than 9.5% of a sample with 400,000 or so distinct CDR3 sequences, 15% to 20% of them seen once. The specimen sequenced was PBMCs. The receptor source for this set is a human donor in good health (CMV status not recorded). Some clones in this sample may be carry-over from other donors' samples.

The CDR3, as DNA: TGTGCCAGCAGTGTGGCTAGTAAGGATACGCAGTATTTT. Amino acids: CASSVASKDTQYF. V is TRBV2 and J is TRBJ2-3; no reliable D call. Per the germline V gene, CDR1 is SNHLY and CDR2 is FYNNEI. Trimming pared 4 bases from V and 6 bases from J, leaving 11 bases between. CDR3 length: 13 amino acids.

This clonotype has at least ten counts. The CDR3 region has the DNA TGTGCCAGTAGAACCAGAGGGAAAACGAACACCGGGGAGCTGTTTTTT. Its protein is CASRTRGKTNTGELFF. The V call is TRBV19, the J call TRBJ2-2; the D gene is possibly TRBD2 (5 bases). The V gene lost 6 bases and the J gene lost 0 bases, with 14 bases spanning the gap. The germline V gene has CDR1 LNHDA and CDR2 SQIVND (reference sequence). The CDR3 contains 16 residues.

This clonotype appeared a few times. The gene calls are TRBV19 and TRBJ2-1, with D unclear. With 0 bases removed from V and 4 bases from J, the gap between germline ends came to 10 bases. The CDR3 has 15 amino acids. Germline V CDR1 and CDR2: LNHDA, SQIVND (reference sequence). CDR3 protein: CASSIDAERYNEQFF. CDR3 coding DNA: TGTGCCAGTAGTATAGATGCAGAGAGGTACAATGAGCAGTTCTTC.

The sample holds a few counts of this clonotype. This chain uses TRBV20-1 with TRBJ1-1; D is unclear. CDR1 and CDR2 from the germline V gene are DFQATT and SNEGSKA (reference sequence). Trimming removed 2 bases from V and 0 bases from J, with 7 bases in between. This CDR3 region has 13 residues. Written as DNA, the CDR3 is TGCAGTGCTAGAAAGACCCTGAACACTGAAGCTTTCTTT. It translates to CSARKTLNTEAFF.

This clonotype was recorded a few times. The chain recombines TRBV14 with TRBJ1-1, with no clear D. Per the germline V gene, CDR1 is SGHDN and CDR2 is FVKESK. V dropped 4 bases and J dropped 1 base, with 7 bases sitting between them. The CDR3 consists of 13 residues. The CDR3 sequence is CASSPGANTEAFF. In nucleotides, the CDR3 is TGTGCCAGCAGCCCAGGAGCGAACACTGAAGCTTTCTTT.